This T cell receptor (beta chain) was sequenced in a study of shared clonotypes between healthy human individuals. Broader study findings: Several donors had 4% to 6.5% of their naive CD4 clonotypes in common. Generation probabilities were higher for clonotypes shared across all four sorted-subset donors than for unshared ones.

Here immunoSEQ multiplex PCR was the method, and the copy in TCRdb shows in-frame clones only, minus some. Among 2 million to 2.5 million clones listed, around 95% were seen once. In regard to this clone: The antigen is unknown.

Looked up from germline, CDR1 is GTSNPN and CDR2 is SVGIG (reference sequence). The CDR3 loop spans 17 amino acids. The V gene lost 0 bases and the J gene lost 0 bases, with 15 bases spanning the gap. The origin of this receptor is a young man in good health. The specimen was naive CD4+ T cells sorted from blood. Subset in this sample: CD45RA+ positively selected. J is TRBJ2-1 and V is TRBV30; D is uncertain. The CDR3 loop is CAWSVLIRKSSYNEQFF. The CDR3 nucleotides read TGTGCCTGGAGTGTACTTATCAGAAAGAGCTCCTACAATGAGCAGTTCTTC.